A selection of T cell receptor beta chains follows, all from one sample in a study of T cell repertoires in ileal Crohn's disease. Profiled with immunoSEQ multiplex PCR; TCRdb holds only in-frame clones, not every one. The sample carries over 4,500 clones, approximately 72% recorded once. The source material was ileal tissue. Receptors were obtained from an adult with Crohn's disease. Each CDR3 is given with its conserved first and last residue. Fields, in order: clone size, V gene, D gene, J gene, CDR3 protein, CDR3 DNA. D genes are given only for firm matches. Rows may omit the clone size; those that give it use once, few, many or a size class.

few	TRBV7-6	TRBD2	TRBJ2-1	CASSPSGGLYNEQFF	TGTGCCAGCAGCCCGAGCGGGGGGCTGTACAATGAGCAGTTCTTC
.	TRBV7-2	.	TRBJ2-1	CASSLRVTEQFF	TGTGCCAGCAGCCTGAGGGTTACGGAGCAGTTCTTC
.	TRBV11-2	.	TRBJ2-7	CASSLARDVLYEQYF	TGTGCCAGCAGCCTAGCGCGGGACGTTCTCTACGAGCAGTACTTC
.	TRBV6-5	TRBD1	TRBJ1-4	CASTQGDRSNEKLFF	TGTGCCAGCACCCAGGGGGACAGGAGCAATGAAAAACTGTTTTTT
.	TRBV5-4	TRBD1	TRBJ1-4	CASSLDRGDEKLFF	TGTGCCAGCAGCCTGGACAGGGGAGATGAAAAACTGTTTTTT
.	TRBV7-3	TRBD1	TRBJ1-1	CASSTDRGSTEAFF	TGTGCCAGCAGCACGGACAGGGGCAGCACTGAAGCTTTCTTT
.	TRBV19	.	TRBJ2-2	CASSISGLRRTGELFF	TGTGCCAGTAGTATCTCGGGACTTCGCCGCACCGGGGAGCTGTTTTTT
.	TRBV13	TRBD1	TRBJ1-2	CASSPDRDYGYTF	TGTGCCAGCAGCCCGGACAGGGACTATGGCTACACCTTC
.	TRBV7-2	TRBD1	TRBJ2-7	CASRDRPAYEQYF	TGTGCCAGCAGGGACAGGCCCGCCTACGAGCAGTACTTC
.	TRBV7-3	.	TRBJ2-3	CASSLSGDETQDTQYF	TGTGCCAGCAGCTTAAGCGGGGACGAGACACAAGATACGCAGTATTTT
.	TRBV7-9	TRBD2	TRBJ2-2	CASSKSGRSGELFF	TGTGCCAGCAGCAAAAGCGGGAGGTCCGGGGAGCTGTTTTTT
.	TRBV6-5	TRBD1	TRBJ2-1	CASSWTGMWFF	TGTGCCAGCAGTTGGACAGGGATGTGGTTCTTC
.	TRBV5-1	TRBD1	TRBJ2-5	CASSPGQGGLTQYF	TGCGCCAGCAGCCCGGGACAGGGGGGACTGACCCAGTACTTC
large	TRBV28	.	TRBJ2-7	CASSFKERPYEQYF	TGTGCCAGCAGTTTCAAGGAGAGGCCCTACGAGCAGTACTTC
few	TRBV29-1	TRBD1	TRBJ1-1	CSVLRGVNTEAFF	TGCAGCGTGCTCAGGGGGGTGAACACTGAAGCTTTCTTT
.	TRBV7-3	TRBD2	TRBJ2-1	CASSALAGGGYNEQFF	TGTGCCAGCAGCGCCTTAGCGGGGGGCGGGTACAATGAGCAGTTCTTC
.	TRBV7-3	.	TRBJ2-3	CASSGWGYQSTDTQYF	TGTGCCAGCAGCGGTTGGGGCTACCAATCCACAGATACGCAGTATTTT
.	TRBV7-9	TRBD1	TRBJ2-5	CASSLSTGGPETQYF	TGTGCCAGCAGCTTAAGCACAGGGGGCCCGGAGACCCAGTACTTC
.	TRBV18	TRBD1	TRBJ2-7	CASSGGQGYEQYF	TGTGCCAGCTCGGGCGGACAGGGCTACGAGCAGTACTTC
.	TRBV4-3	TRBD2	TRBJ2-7	CASSQFPGGGSYEQYF	TGCGCCAGCAGCCAATTTCCCGGGGGGGGGTCCTACGAGCAGTACTTC
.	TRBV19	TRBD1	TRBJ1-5	CASRLDRAQPQHF	TGTGCCAGTAGACTGGACAGGGCTCAGCCCCAGCATTTT
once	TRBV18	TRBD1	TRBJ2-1	CASSPDRGRGEQFF	TGTGCCAGCTCACCAGACAGGGGGCGAGGTGAGCAGTTCTTC
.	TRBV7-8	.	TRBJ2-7	CASSLMWQNEQYF	TGTGCCAGCAGCTTAATGTGGCAGAACGAGCAGTACTTC
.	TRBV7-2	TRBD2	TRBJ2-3	CASSQGLAGTDTQYF	TGTGCCAGCAGCCAGGGACTAGCGGGGACAGATACGCAGTATTTT
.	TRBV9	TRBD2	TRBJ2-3	CASSVGLAGPRNVDTQYF	TGTGCCAGCAGCGTAGGCCTAGCGGGACCAAGAAATGTAGATACGCAGTATTTT
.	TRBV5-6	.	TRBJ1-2	CASSLAGGYTF	TGTGCCAGCAGCTTGGCGGGTGGCTACACCTTC
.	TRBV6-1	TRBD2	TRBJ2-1	CASSGPPSGNRFTHEQFF	TGTGCCAGCAGTGGCCCACCTAGCGGGAATCGTTTCACCCACGAGCAGTTCTTC